A selection of T cell receptor beta chains follows, all from one sample in a study of cytomegalovirus exposure and HLA in healthy donors. Sequencing was performed with immunoSEQ multiplex PCR; in TCRdb, only in-frame clones are kept and a portion is missing. The table records 200,000 or so clones, almost 85% of them present only once. Sequencing used PBMCs. The receptors were gathered from a boy aged 5-17 years in good health and CMV-seronegative. CDR3s include the opening cysteine and the closing phenylalanine or tryptophan. A D gene is named only where the DNA matches it firmly. Rows give clone size only sometimes, using once, few, many, or a class for an expanded clone.

V gene,clone size,J gene,D gene,CDR3 protein,CDR3 DNA
TRBV30,NA,TRBJ2-7,NA,CAWSNSYEQYF,TGTGCCTGGAGTAACAGCTACGAGCAGTACTTC
TRBV30,NA,TRBJ1-1,TRBD1,CAWSGTGLFEAFF,TGTGCCTGGAGTGGGACAGGGTTATTTGAAGCTTTCTTT
TRBV29-1,NA,TRBJ2-1,TRBD2,CSVAQTKAGGDYNEQFF,TGCAGCGTTGCCCAGACTAAAGCGGGAGGGGACTACAATGAGCAGTTCTTC
TRBV15,NA,TRBJ2-7,TRBD2,CATSRGDYYEQYF,TGTGCCACCAGCAGGGGGGACTACTACGAGCAGTACTTC
TRBV11-1,NA,TRBJ2-7,TRBD2,CASSSTGGRTYEQYF,TGTGCCAGCAGCTCGACGGGAGGTAGGACCTACGAGCAGTACTTC
TRBV6-5,few,TRBJ2-1,NA,CASSYSYRSDEQFF,TGTGCCAGCAGTTACTCGTACAGGAGCGATGAGCAGTTCTTC
TRBV4-1,NA,TRBJ2-7,TRBD2,CASSAPGLAVYEQYF,TGCGCCAGCAGCGCACCGGGACTAGCGGTTTACGAGCAGTACTTC
TRBV30,NA,TRBJ2-4,NA,CAWTPQRTAKNIQYF,TGTGCCTGGACCCCGCAAAGGACTGCCAAAAACATTCAGTACTTC
TRBV9,NA,TRBJ1-3,TRBD1,CASSLDRLGYTIYF,TGTGCCAGCAGCCTGGACAGGCTTGGGTACACCATATATTTT
TRBV27,NA,TRBJ1-4,TRBD1,CASSGTGGKLFF,TGTGCCAGCAGTGGGACAGGCGGAAAACTGTTTTTT
TRBV4-1,NA,TRBJ2-7,TRBD2,CASSLVGGSSSYEQYF,TGCGCCAGCAGCCTTGTTGGCGGGAGTTCCTCTTACGAGCAGTACTTC
TRBV30,NA,TRBJ2-7,NA,CAWSRVLRAYEQYF,TGTGCCTGGAGTCGTGTACTCAGGGCCTACGAGCAGTACTTC
TRBV13,NA,TRBJ1-5,NA,CASSLSRASNQPQHF,TGTGCCAGCAGCTTATCCCGCGCGAGCAATCAGCCCCAGCATTTT
TRBV5-4,few,TRBJ2-2,TRBD1,CASSPSPGQGNTGELFF,TGTGCCAGCAGCCCGAGCCCGGGACAGGGGAACACCGGGGAGCTGTTTTTT
TRBV5-5,NA,TRBJ1-1,NA,CASSFTNEAFF,TGTGCCAGCAGCTTTACAAACGAAGCTTTCTTT
TRBV4-1,NA,TRBJ1-6,NA,CASSQDPGIRNSPLHF,TGCGCCAGCAGCCAAGATCCAGGGATCCGTAATTCACCCCTCCACTTT
TRBV5-1,NA,TRBJ1-3,TRBD1,CASSLGQGKYTIYF,TGCGCCAGCAGCTTAGGACAGGGGAAATACACCATATATTTT
TRBV6-5,NA,TRBJ2-5,NA,CASSYSEQETQYF,TGTGCCAGCAGTTACAGCGAGCAAGAGACCCAGTACTTC
TRBV2,NA,TRBJ2-5,NA,CASIRDWVGETQYF,TGTGCCAGCATCCGGGACTGGGTCGGGGAGACCCAGTACTTC
TRBV5-1,NA,TRBJ2-1,NA,CASSLKRERSDNEQFF,TGCGCCAGCAGCTTGAAACGGGAAAGAAGCGACAATGAGCAGTTCTTC
TRBV30,NA,TRBJ1-3,NA,CAWGPGRSTTIYF,TGTGCCTGGGGGCCAGGGAGGAGTACCACCATATATTTT
TRBV13,once,TRBJ2-7,TRBD1,CASSPTGSGVEQYF,TGTGCCAGCAGCCCGACAGGGTCCGGGGTCGAGCAGTACTTC
TRBV5-6,once,TRBJ2-1,TRBD1,CASSLVWDRAKRNEQFF,TGTGCCAGCAGCTTGGTTTGGGACAGGGCTAAGCGAAATGAGCAGTTCTTC
TRBV6-1,NA,TRBJ2-3,TRBD2,CASSDWTSGGESDTQYF,TGTGCCAGCAGTGACTGGACTAGCGGGGGGGAATCAGATACGCAGTATTTT
TRBV5-4,NA,TRBJ2-3,NA,CASSLGFWGLGTDTQYF,TGTGCCAGCAGCTTGGGTTTTTGGGGGCTCGGCACAGATACGCAGTATTTT
TRBV7-9,NA,TRBJ1-3,NA,CASSRGEGAAGNTIYF,TGTGCCAGCAGCCGGGGGGAAGGGGCGGCTGGAAACACCATATATTTT
TRBV13,few,TRBJ2-7,TRBD2,CASSPAGSGGTYEQYF,TGTGCCAGCAGCCCCGCCGGTTCGGGAGGGACCTACGAGCAGTACTTC
TRBV2,NA,TRBJ1-2,NA,CASSVDRTGGYTF,TGTGCCAGCAGTGTCGACAGGACCGGGGGCTACACCTTC
TRBV19,NA,TRBJ2-7,TRBD1,CASSITGGPYEQYF,TGTGCCAGTAGTATTACAGGGGGCCCCTACGAGCAGTACTTC
TRBV15,NA,TRBJ2-1,TRBD2,CATSRDRIAGYNEQFF,TGTGCCACCAGCAGAGATAGAATAGCGGGGTACAATGAGCAGTTCTTC
TRBV9,once,TRBJ2-1,TRBD2,CASSVWTSGGVYEQFF,TGTGCCAGCAGCGTATGGACTAGCGGGGGGGTCTATGAGCAGTTCTTC
TRBV27,NA,TRBJ2-3,TRBD2,CASSLPGLAGVRDTQYF,TGTGCCAGCAGTTTACCGGGACTAGCGGGGGTTAGGGATACGCAGTATTTT
TRBV7-2,NA,TRBJ2-7,TRBD1,CASSVWTGANEQYF,TGTGCCAGCAGCGTGTGGACAGGGGCCAACGAGCAGTACTTC
TRBV13,NA,TRBJ2-1,TRBD2,CASSLGLAGPLGEQFF,TGTGCCAGCAGCTTAGGACTAGCGGGACCACTTGGTGAGCAGTTCTTC
TRBV15,NA,TRBJ1-2,TRBD1,CATSRRMGQGAEGYTF,TGTGCCACCAGCAGAAGGATGGGACAGGGGGCTGAGGGCTACACCTTC
TRBV7-8,NA,TRBJ2-7,NA,CASSLARKWYEQYF,TGCGCCAGCAGCTTAGCCAGGAAGTGGTACGAGCAGTACTTC
TRBV2,NA,TRBJ1-5,NA,CASMGAGNQPQHF,TGTGCCAGCATGGGGGCCGGCAATCAGCCCCAGCATTTT
TRBV5-1,NA,TRBJ1-4,NA,CASSLTVATNEKLFF,TGCGCCAGCAGCTTGACAGTTGCAACTAATGAAAAACTGTTTTTT
TRBV6-6,NA,TRBJ1-3,NA,CASSFEGVSGNTIYF,TGTGCCAGCAGTTTCGAAGGGGTCTCTGGAAACACCATATATTTT
TRBV18,NA,TRBJ1-1,NA,CASSPRPSSYGEAFF,TGTGCCAGCTCACCACGCCCCAGTAGCTACGGTGAAGCTTTCTTT
TRBV6-5,NA,TRBJ1-2,NA,CASSWMGAEGYTF,TGTGCCAGCAGCTGGATGGGGGCGGAAGGCTACACCTTC
TRBV5-1,few,TRBJ2-7,NA,CASSLVPFEQYF,TGCGCCAGCAGCCTAGTCCCGTTCGAGCAGTACTTC
TRBV28,NA,TRBJ1-5,NA,CASSSDRSQPQHF,TGTGCCAGCAGTTCAGACAGGTCTCAGCCCCAGCATTTT
TRBV6-5,NA,TRBJ1-4,TRBD1,CASSRGQGNEKLFF,TGTGCCAGCAGTCGCGGACAGGGAAACGAAAAACTGTTTTTT
TRBV9,NA,TRBJ1-2,NA,CASSVAVDNFGYTF,TGTGCCAGCAGCGTAGCAGTGGACAACTTTGGCTACACCTTC
TRBV5-1,few,TRBJ1-4,NA,CASSLSTGANEKLFF,TGCGCCAGCAGCCTATCGACAGGAGCTAATGAAAAACTGTTTTTT
TRBV2,few,TRBJ1-2,NA,CATTLYRSGGYTF,TGTGCCACCACCCTTTACAGGTCCGGGGGCTACACCTTC
TRBV15,NA,TRBJ2-7,TRBD1,CATSRNRPTGTEGYEQYF,TGTGCCACCAGCAGAAACCGTCCTACCGGGACAGAGGGCTACGAGCAGTACTTC
TRBV6-4,NA,TRBJ2-1,NA,CASSIGLAAPYGEQFF,TGTGCCAGCAGTATCGGACTCGCCGCCCCTTACGGTGAGCAGTTCTTC
TRBV9,NA,TRBJ2-1,TRBD2,CASSDRTSSYNEQFF,TGTGCCAGCAGCGATAGGACTAGCTCCTACAATGAGCAGTTCTTC